The present T cell receptor (beta chain) was sequenced within a study of blood T cells in healthy people across ages. Study findings and constraints: Estimated diversity across one million T cells was deemed an underestimate.

CDR3 size: 12 residues. The V end was cut by 2 bases, the J end by 2 bases, with 6 bases between. Per the germline V gene, CDR1 is SQVTM and CDR2 is ANQGSEA. A second PCR, run for about 7 to 11 cycles, used a sample-barcoded 5' primer plus a J-beta primer mix. TCRdb re-called the 5' RACE reads through MiXCR, storing one row per CDR3 protein. The sample records roughly 700,000 distinct CDR3 sequences, over 45% being singletons. This clonotype was counted between two and nine times. Its antigen remains unidentified. The receptor comes from a woman aged 60-75 years in good health. The V and J genes are TRBV29-1 and TRBJ1-2, with D unclear. Sequenced input: blood. The CDR3 loop is CSVEPGNYGYTF. CDR3 nucleotide sequence: TGCAGCGTTGAACCCGGGAACTATGGCTACACCTTC.